One T cell receptor beta chain is described in this entry. What it binds is not known. Trimming took 5 bases from V and 5 from J, leaving 15 bases between them. The CDR3 contains 14 residues. In germline, CDR1 is SGHTA, CDR2 FQGTGA. This entry comes from a study of graft-versus-host responses after intestinal transplantation. Overall study context: Anti-thymocyte globulin induction preceded two to four years of tacrolimus and steroid maintenance in all recipients.

Generated by immunoSEQ multiplex PCR, the TCRdb table keeps only in-frame clones and is missing some. The sample lists roughly 97,000 clones; roughly nine tenths were seen once. Study observations and caveats: Those patients showing graft-donor T cell macrochimerism displayed high graft-versus-host to host-versus-graft clonal ratios in allografts. An association linked early post-transplant HvG declines with peak circulating GvH clone levels.

This clonotype was sampled from a human donor who received an intestinal transplant. The starting material was unstimulated CD4+ T cells sorted from spleen or lymph node cells, obtained before intestinal transplant. The chain links TRBV7-3 to TRBJ2-5, with D possibly TRBD1 on 5 matching bases. In DNA form, the CDR3 reads TGTGCCAGCAGCCCAAACGGACATCAGGAGACCCAGTACTTC. Its protein is CASSPNGHQETQYF.